One sample yielded the 20 T cell receptor beta chains listed below, sequenced in a study of shared clonotypes between healthy human individuals. CD8 cells classed as naive were CD45RO-negative and positively selected for CCR7, excluding terminally differentiated effector memory CD45RA+ cells. The data were produced by immunoSEQ multiplex PCR, yet TCRdb's version contains in-frame clones alone and is incomplete. The data show about 2,100,000 clones, with about 93% seen just once and approximately 1.7% held by the top ten. The sample consisted of naive CD8+ T cells from PBMCs. These receptors all come from a man younger than 35 in good health. Some clones in this sample may be carry-over from other donors' samples.

This sequence joins TRBV28 and TRBJ2-2, with no clear D. The CDR3 has 15 amino acids. Per germline, CDR1 MDHEN and CDR2 SYDVKM. V lost 3 bases to trimming and J lost 2 bases, with 10 bases between them. The CDR3 reads CASSLTNSNTGELFF. The CDR3 bases are TGTGCCAGCAGTTTGACGAACAGTAACACCGGGGAGCTGTTTTTT.

The chain employs TRBV27 and TRBJ2-3; 12 bases agree with TRBD2. The trim removed 0 bases at V and 4 bases at J, leaving 14 bases unmatched. The CDR3 totals 20 residues. CDR1 MNHEY and CDR2 SMNVEV come from the germline V gene (reference sequence). The CDR3 sequence is CASSLSDGTSGLEGADTQYF. The CDR3 DNA reads as TGTGCCAGCAGTTTATCGGATGGGACTAGCGGGCTTGAGGGGGCAGATACGCAGTATTTT.

The CDR3, as DNA: TGTGCCAGCAGTCCCCTGGGACAGGGAGGAAGCGAGCAGTACTTC. Translating gives CASSPLGQGGSEQYF. The chain carries TRBV6-6 and TRBJ2-7; 9 nucleotides match TRBD1. The junction had 11 bases not matched to a gene; V was cut back by 5 bases and J by 6 bases. Per the germline V gene, CDR1 is MNHNY and CDR2 is SVGAGI (reference sequence). The CDR3 spans 15 residues.

This clone was picked up one time. The chain links TRBV18 to TRBJ2-7; weak D call: TRBD2 (6 bases). Germline V gene sequence: CDR1 KGHSH, CDR2 LQKENI. Trimming removed 0 bases at V and 2 bases at J, with 11 bases between. This CDR3 is 15 amino acids long. Written as DNA, the CDR3 is TGTGCCAGCTCACCACCCCAGCGGGCCACCTACGAGCAGTACTTC. This encodes CASSPPQRATYEQYF.

This chain uses TRBV5-6 with TRBJ1-2; TRBD1 matches 10 bases. J lost 7 bases, V lost 2 bases, and 8 bases had no gene match. The CDR3 consists of 15 residues. The V gene's germline CDR1 is SGHDT and CDR2 YYEEEE. The CDR3 loop is CASSFGTGEVGGYTF. The CDR3 nucleotides are TGTGCCAGCAGCTTTGGGACAGGGGAAGTTGGTGGCTACACCTTC. Variable domain in full (rest from reference TRBV5-6 and TRBJ1-2): DAGVTQSPTHLIKTRGQQVTLRCSPKSGHDTVSWYQQALGQGPQFIFQYYEEEERQRGNFPDRFSGHQFPNYSSELNVNALLLGDSALYLCASSFGTGEVGGYTFGSGTRLTVV.

The rearrangement links TRBV28 to TRBJ2-7; D might be TRBD2 (6 bases). Germline CDR1 MDHEN, CDR2 SYDVKM. Trimming removed 8 bases at V and 3 bases at J, with 26 bases between. The CDR3 is made up of 17 amino acids. CDR3 in DNA: TGTGCCAGCCTTCCAACAGGTAGACCTCGGGGGAGCTACGAGCAGTACTTC. Amino acids: CASLPTGRPRGSYEQYF.

This clone was picked up one time. The J gene is TRBJ2-3, the V gene TRBV18; 10 bases are a match to TRBD2. Germline values: CDR1 KGHSH, CDR2 LQKENI. V lost 8 bases to trimming and J lost 1 base; unmatched junction nucleotides: 6. The CDR3 totals 15 residues. CDR3 bases: TGTGCCAGCACTACAGGGACTAGCGGCACAGATACGCAGTATTTT. As protein: CASTTGTSGTDTQYF.

The V gene is TRBV27, the J gene TRBJ2-6, with D unclear. The CDR3 runs 16 residues. V was clipped by 1 base and J by 0 bases, with 7 bases between them. Germline V CDR1 and CDR2: MNHEY, SMNVEV (reference sequence). Here the CDR3 DNA reads TGTGCCAGCAGTTTATTGGGGTTCTCTGGGGCCAACGTCCTGACTTTC. It specifies CASSLLGFSGANVLTF.

This chain links TRBV28 with TRBJ2-5, with D maybe TRBD2 (6 bases). The DNA end lines up better with TRBJ2-7; the J call may be wrong. The CDR3 has 18 residues. Looked up from germline, CDR1 is MDHEN and CDR2 is SYDVKM. The chain's CDR3 is CASSLGLAANPISYEQYF. In nucleotides, the CDR3 is TGTGCCAGCAGTTTAGGATTAGCGGCCAACCCAATCTCCTACGAGCAGTACTTC.

The chain joins TRBV10-3 to TRBJ1-1; D is undetermined. V dropped 7 bases and J dropped 0 bases, with 12 bases sitting between them. Germline CDR1 and CDR2: ENHRY and SYGVKD. The CDR3 has 14 residues. CDR3 sequence (DNA): TGTGCCATCAAATCAGGCTTAATGAACACTGAAGCTTTCTTT. Protein product: CAIKSGLMNTEAFF.

The rearrangement uses TRBV4-1 and TRBJ2-7; 8 bases are a match to TRBD2. The CDR3 runs 19 residues. CDR1 MGHRA and CDR2 YSYEKL come from the germline V gene. V lost 4 bases, J lost 0 bases, and 17 bases stayed unmatched. As DNA, the CDR3 is TGCGCCAGCAGCCTTTACTGGGGGGTAGCGGGAACTCTCTCCTACGAGCAGTACTTC. Protein product: CASSLYWGVAGTLSYEQYF.

The genes are TRBV6-1 and TRBJ2-1, with 10 bases identical to TRBD2. CDR3 size: 18 residues. Germline CDR1 is MNHNS and CDR2 is SASEGT. Germline trimming cut 2 bases from V and 2 bases from J; bases unmatched to any gene: 9. The CDR3, as DNA: TGTGCCAGCAGTGAAAAGGGGTCTAGCGGGAGACCCTACAATGAGCAGTTCTTC. Amino acids: CASSEKGSSGRPYNEQFF.

This sequence joins TRBV9 and TRBJ2-1; 10 nucleotides match TRBD2. The J segment lost 4 bases and the V segment lost 2 bases, leaving 6 bases of the junction unmatched. Germline V gene sequence: CDR1 SGDLS, CDR2 YYNGEE. The CDR3 has 16 amino acids. CDR3 sequence: CASSVQEREGYNEQFF. In nucleotides, the CDR3 is TGTGCCAGCAGCGTCCAGGAGCGGGAGGGATACAATGAGCAGTTCTTC.

V gene TRBV9 combines with J gene TRBJ2-7; no firm D call. In germline, CDR1 is SGDLS, CDR2 YYNGEE. V was pared by 0 bases and J by 3 bases, with 13 bases between. This CDR3 has 15 amino acids. CDR3 coding DNA: TGTGCCAGCAGCGTAGGTAGTAGCCCGGGCTACGAGCAGTACTTC. It is translated as CASSVGSSPGYEQYF.

The chain combines TRBV9 with TRBJ2-2, with D unclear. The CDR3 is made up of 15 amino acids. Germline CDR1 and CDR2: SGDLS and YYNGEE. The germline V and J ends were trimmed by 2 bases and 5 bases, with 13 bases remaining between them. The DNA for the CDR3 is TGTGCCAGCAGCGTCTTTGACGACGGAACCGGGGAGCTGTTTTTT. This codes for CASSVFDDGTGELFF.

The chain combines TRBV6-6 with TRBJ1-1, with D uncertain. CDR1 is MNHNY and CDR2 is SVGAGI in the germline V gene (reference sequence). Trimming removed 5 bases from V and 6 bases from J, with 19 bases in between. The CDR3 runs to 15 residues. The CDR3 protein is CASSTDVNLLPEAFF. The CDR3 DNA reads TGTGCCAGCAGTACGGACGTGAACCTGTTGCCTGAAGCTTTCTTT.

The chain carries TRBV29-1 and TRBJ1-5; TRBD1 is a possible D gene (5 bases). V lost 1 base to trimming and J lost 0 bases, with 13 bases between them. The CDR3 is 16 amino acids. CDR1 and CDR2 (germline): SQVTM, ANQGSEA. The CDR3 loop is CSVEGGGTVSNQPQHF. The CDR3 DNA follows: TGCAGCGTTGAAGGGGGGGGAACAGTTAGCAATCAGCCCCAGCATTTT.

With regard to this clone: A read error may produce the germline difference seen at one junction end. The chain has TRBV6-6 and TRBJ1-5, with a weak D call TRBD1 (5 bases). Germline CDR1 and CDR2: MNHNY and SVGAGI (reference sequence). The CDR3 has 14 amino acids. The CDR3 loop reads CASRYQGRNQPQHF. The DNA of the CDR3 is TGTGCCAGCCGTTACCAGGGCCGCAATCAGCCCCAGCATTTT.

The table lists this clone with a count of one. This rearrangement joins TRBV11-2 to TRBJ2-1; D is unresolved. There are 14 residues in the CDR3. In germline, CDR1 is SGHAT, CDR2 FQNNGV. The V end was cut by 8 bases, the J end by 0 bases, with 11 bases between. The CDR3 sequence: CASSRKSSYNEQFF. Here the CDR3 DNA reads TGTGCCAGCTCCCGGAAAAGCTCCTACAATGAGCAGTTCTTC.

The chain couples TRBV5-1 to TRBJ2-5; TRBD2 matches at 7 bases. The CDR3 length is 15 residues. Germline V gene data show CDR1 as SGHRS and CDR2 as YFSETQ. J gave up 5 bases and V 4 bases, and 11 bases lay outside the gene matches. The CDR3 nucleotides are TGCGCCAGCAGCCTGGAGGGAGGGGTTGTGGAGACCCAGTACTTC. Translated: CASSLEGGVVETQYF.